The rows below give T cell receptor beta chains drawn from one sample of a study of OX40 agonist ivuxolimab in advanced cancers. The protocol was immunoSEQ multiplex PCR, while the TCRdb copy is restricted to in-frame clones and leaves out a portion. The profile shows about 67,000 clones, about 85% of them singletons. The sample here was CD4+ or CD8+ T cells sorted from blood, taken in a trial of the OX40 agonist ivuxolimab. The receptors were sampled from an adult with an advanced solid tumor such as melanoma, head and neck, liver or kidney cancer. Both conserved end residues are part of each CDR3. Fields, in order: CDR3 DNA, CDR3 protein, clone size, V gene, J gene, D gene. A D gene is named only where the DNA matches it firmly. Not all rows give a size; the values are once, few, many and, for expanded clones, a class.

TGTGCCAGCAGCTTCGGACAGGGAGTGAACACTGAAGCTTTCTTT	CASSFGQGVNTEAFF	NA	TRBV5-4	TRBJ1-1	TRBD1
TGTGCCAGCAGCTTAGAGGGCTCCGAGTTAAAGCAGTTCTTC	CASSLEGSELKQFF	NA	TRBV7-2	TRBJ2-1	NA
TGTGCCAGCACCGCGGGTGGGGCCAAAGAGACCCAGTACTTC	CASTAGGAKETQYF	NA	TRBV6-1	TRBJ2-5	NA
TGTGCCAGCAGCTCTGGGGGACAGGGTACGACCGGGGAGCTGTTTTTT	CASSSGGQGTTGELFF	NA	TRBV7-3	TRBJ2-2	TRBD1
TGTGCCTGGAGTCCATGGGCAGGGATGGATAATGAAAAACTGTTTTTT	CAWSPWAGMDNEKLFF	NA	TRBV30	TRBJ1-4	NA
TGCGCCAGCAGCTTGGAGGGACTCTCCTATGGCTACACCTTC	CASSLEGLSYGYTF	once	TRBV5-1	TRBJ1-2	NA
TGCAGCGTTAGCCCTTTTGGGAGGGGTAACTCCTACGAGCAGTACTTC	CSVSPFGRGNSYEQYF	few	TRBV29-1	TRBJ2-7	TRBD2
TGTGCCAGCAGCCAAGAAGCTAGCGGGGGGGCTGTAGATACGCAGTATTTT	CASSQEASGGAVDTQYF	NA	TRBV4-2	TRBJ2-3	TRBD2
TGTGCCAGCAGTGACTCCCTTTGGGGGGCCCAGTACTTC	CASSDSLWGAQYF	NA	TRBV6-4	TRBJ2-5	NA
TGTGCCAGCTCCCACACCGGATTAGCGGTTGGGGGAACAGATACGCAGTATTTT	CASSHTGLAVGGTDTQYF	NA	TRBV18	TRBJ2-3	NA
TGTGCCTGGAGTTCAGATTATCAGCCCCAGCATTTT	CAWSSDYQPQHF	NA	TRBV30	TRBJ1-5	NA
TGTGCCAGCTCAACGGGACAGATGACCGGGGAGCTGTTTTTT	CASSTGQMTGELFF	NA	TRBV18	TRBJ2-2	TRBD1